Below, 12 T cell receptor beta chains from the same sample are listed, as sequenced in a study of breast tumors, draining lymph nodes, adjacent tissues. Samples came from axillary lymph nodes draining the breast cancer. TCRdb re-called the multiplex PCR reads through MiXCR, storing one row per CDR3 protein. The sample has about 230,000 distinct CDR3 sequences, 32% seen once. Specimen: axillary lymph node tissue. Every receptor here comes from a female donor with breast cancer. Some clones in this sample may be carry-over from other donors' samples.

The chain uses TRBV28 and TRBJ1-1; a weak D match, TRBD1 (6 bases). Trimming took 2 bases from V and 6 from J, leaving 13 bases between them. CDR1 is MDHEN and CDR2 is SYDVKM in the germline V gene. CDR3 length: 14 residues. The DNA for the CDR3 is TGTGCCAGCAGTTTAACAGGGATCGGTCCTGAAGCTTTCTTT. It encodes CASSLTGIGPEAFF.

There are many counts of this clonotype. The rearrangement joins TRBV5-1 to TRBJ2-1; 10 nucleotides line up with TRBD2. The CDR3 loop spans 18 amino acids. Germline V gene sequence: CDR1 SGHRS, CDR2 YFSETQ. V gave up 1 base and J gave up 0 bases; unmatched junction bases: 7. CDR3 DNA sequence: TGCGCCAGCAGCTTGTCGGTAGCGGGGGGCTTCTCCTACAATGAGCAGTTCTTC. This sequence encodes CASSLSVAGGFSYNEQFF.

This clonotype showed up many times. The CDR3 here is CASSLGSENNEQFF. CDR3 nucleotides: TGCGCCAGCAGCTTGGGTAGCGAAAACAATGAGCAGTTCTTC. The rearrangement joins TRBV5-1 to TRBJ2-1; TRBD2 might be the D (5 bases). V was pared by 0 bases and J by 5 bases, with 9 bases between. The CDR3 is 14 amino acids. Germline CDR1 SGHRS, CDR2 YFSETQ.

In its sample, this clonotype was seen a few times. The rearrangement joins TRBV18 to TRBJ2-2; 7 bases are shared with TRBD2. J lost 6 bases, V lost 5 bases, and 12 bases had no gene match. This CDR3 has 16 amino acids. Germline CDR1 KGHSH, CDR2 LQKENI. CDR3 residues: CASSNQLAGESGELFF. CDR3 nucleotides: TGTGCCAGCTCAAACCAGCTCGCGGGAGAGTCCGGGGAGCTGTTTTTT.

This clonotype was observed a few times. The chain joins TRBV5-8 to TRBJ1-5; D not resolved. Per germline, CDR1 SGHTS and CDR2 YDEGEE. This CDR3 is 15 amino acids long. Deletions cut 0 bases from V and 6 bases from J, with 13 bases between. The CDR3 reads CASSLAIAKSQPQHF. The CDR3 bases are TGTGCCAGCAGCTTGGCAATAGCAAAATCTCAGCCCCAGCATTTT.

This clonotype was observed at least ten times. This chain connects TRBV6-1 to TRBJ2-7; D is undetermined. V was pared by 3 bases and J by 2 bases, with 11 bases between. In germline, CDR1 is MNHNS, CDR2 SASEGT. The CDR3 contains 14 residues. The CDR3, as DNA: TGTGCCAGCAGTGAGATGTCGGCAGCCTACGAGCAGTACTTC. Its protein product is CASSEMSAAYEQYF.

CDR3 region: CSAGDSANYGYTF. The CDR3 DNA is TGCAGCGCCGGGGACAGTGCTAACTATGGCTACACCTTC. J is TRBJ1-2 and V is TRBV29-1; 7 nucleotides align to TRBD1. The CDR3 has 13 amino acids. Germline values: CDR1 SQVTM, CDR2 ANQGSEA. J lost 0 bases, V lost 7 bases, and 5 bases had no gene match. Full variable domain (remainder filled in from reference TRBV29-1 and TRBJ1-2): SAVISQKPSRDICQRGTSLTIQCQVDSQVTMMFWYRQQPGQSLTLIATANQGSEATYESGFVIDKFPISRPNLTFSTLTVSNMSPEDSSIYLCSAGDSANYGYTFGSGTRLTVV.

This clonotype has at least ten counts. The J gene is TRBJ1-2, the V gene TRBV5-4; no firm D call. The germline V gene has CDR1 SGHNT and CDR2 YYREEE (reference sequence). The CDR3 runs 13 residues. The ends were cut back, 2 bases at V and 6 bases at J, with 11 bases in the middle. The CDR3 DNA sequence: TGTGCCAGCAGCTTCCGTGGTGCCAATGGCTACACCTTC. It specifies CASSFRGANGYTF.

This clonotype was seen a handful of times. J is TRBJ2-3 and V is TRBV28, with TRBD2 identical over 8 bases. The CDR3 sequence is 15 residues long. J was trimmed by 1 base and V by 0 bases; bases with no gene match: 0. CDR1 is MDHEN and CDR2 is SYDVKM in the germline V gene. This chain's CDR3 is CASSLWREGTDTQYF. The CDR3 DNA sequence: TGTGCCAGCAGTTTATGGCGGGAGGGCACAGATACGCAGTATTTT.

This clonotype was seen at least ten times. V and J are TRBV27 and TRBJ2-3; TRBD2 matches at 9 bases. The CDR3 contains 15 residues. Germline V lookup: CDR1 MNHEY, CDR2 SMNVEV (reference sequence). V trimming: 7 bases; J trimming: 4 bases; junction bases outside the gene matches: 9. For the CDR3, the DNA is TGTGCCAGCATTTCGGCGGGAGGGTTATCAGATACGCAGTATTTT. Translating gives CASISAGGLSDTQYF.

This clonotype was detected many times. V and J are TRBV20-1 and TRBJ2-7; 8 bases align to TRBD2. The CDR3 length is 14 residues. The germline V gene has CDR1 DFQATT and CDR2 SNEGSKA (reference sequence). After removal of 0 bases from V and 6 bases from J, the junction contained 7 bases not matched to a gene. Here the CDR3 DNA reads TGCAGTGCTAGAGATATCGAGCGGGAGCCCGAGCAGTACTTC. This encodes CSARDIEREPEQYF.

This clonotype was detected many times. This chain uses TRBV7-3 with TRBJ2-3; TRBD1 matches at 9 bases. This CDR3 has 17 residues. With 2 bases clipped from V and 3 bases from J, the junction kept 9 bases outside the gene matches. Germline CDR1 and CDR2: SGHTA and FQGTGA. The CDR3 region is CASSLPRDREGTDTQYF. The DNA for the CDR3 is TGTGCCAGCAGCTTACCCCGGGACAGGGAAGGGACAGATACGCAGTATTTT.